This T cell receptor beta chain was profiled in a study of Ad26.COV2.S vaccination and SARS-CoV-2 variants (dated by TCRdb to the early 2020s). About the full investigation: Vaccine-arm donors came from COV1001, a multicentre, randomized, double-blind, placebo-controlled phase I-IIa trial of Ad26.COV2.S in healthy adults. Sequencing of the TCRbeta repertoire served to evaluate the specificity and breadth of SARS-CoV-2-reactive T cell receptors following Ad26.COV2.S vaccination. Investigators remained blinded to trial group allocation during experiments and outcome assessment. The TCR-sequenced set comprised approximately 30 samples: around 20 Ad26.COV2.S vaccine recipients, 5 placebo recipients and 8 SARS-CoV-2 convalescent individuals. Ad26.COV2.S was given intramuscularly at 5x10^10 or 1x10^11 viral particles, as a single shot or as two shots 56 days apart. Trial participants were randomized into five groups of five: low-dose or high-dose Ad26.COV2.S given once or twice, or placebo on both occasions. Points the paper makes about the study in general: The authors noted that total T cell responses may have been underestimated by the TCR breadth and depth analyses. Non-spike TCR breadth was comparable between vaccine and placebo recipients, consistent with the vaccine containing only spike. Substantial breadth of spike-specific CD8+ and CD4+ T cell responses was reported after vaccination. Higher spike-specific TCR breadth was observed in Ad26.COV2.S recipients than in placebo recipients (P = 0.0014). The study lacked the statistical power to compare responses across vaccine doses or regimens.

As for this clone: The antigen this receptor binds is unknown. No base-level quality is on record; no much larger clone is a single base apart.

The sample's treatment or condition label is to be understood as: around 19 received Ad26.COV2.S at low or high dose, single or two shots; roughly 5 received placebo; per-sample allocation not given. For vaccine and placebo recipients, repertoires were sequenced using samples collected on day 63 after the first injection. In Cohort 1b, about 27 adults aged 18-55 years were enrolled at a single site in Boston, USA, between 29 July and 7 August 2020. Ad26.COV2.S was a replication-incompetent adenovirus type 26 vector expressing a prefusion-stabilized SARS-CoV-2 spike protein from the original Wuhan strain. The immunoSEQ Assay was the method used to sequence TCRbeta CDR3 regions. After extraction, genomic DNA underwent amplification by bias-controlled multiplex PCR, followed by high-throughput sequencing. The study's processing was this. To quantify the absolute abundance of every unique TCRbeta CDR3 region, sequences were collapsed and filtered. T cell fraction was estimated by normalizing TCRbeta template counts to usable DNA, which was measured by amplifying reference genes present in all nucleated cells. Repertoire TCRs were annotated as SARS-CoV-2-specific when V gene, CDR3 amino acid sequence and J gene were exactly matched to a known reactive TCR set. MIRA supplied the reference SARS-CoV-2 TCR set, which was filtered for enrichment in COVID-19-positive ImmuneCODE repertoires so that public or cross-reactive TCRs were removed. Using the MIRA antigens, annotated TCRs were further analysed by specific ORF or by position within an ORF. Breadth was defined as annotated unique rearrangements over total unique productive rearrangements; depth was the summed frequency of those rearrangements. Group comparisons of TCR breadth used two-sided Wilcoxon rank-sum tests. Here the immuneACCESS table is served through TCRdb, limited to in-frame sequences with V and J called. Missing clones are a known gap in these copies; in checked studies unresolved V genes cover under half, and the rest lacks a known reason. The D gene and trimming were derived from the DNA, and the V and J assignments and clone size from that table. Recorded for this sample are hundreds of thousands of clones; approximately 92% of them occurred a single time. 2% to 3% of the sample is held by the ten biggest clonotypes.

Based on the germline V gene, the CDR1 and CDR2 sequences are MDHEN and SYDVKM. V lost 8 bases and J lost 5 bases; the stretch between them is 16 bases long. The CDR3 spans 14 residues, from the cysteine through the phenylalanine. Only the CDR3 DNA stays, 42 bases, in frame from base 1. Sequencing used peripheral blood, obtained in a trial of Ad26.COV2.S vaccine versus placebo. This TCR came from a person between 18 and 65 years old who received the Ad26.COV2.S COVID-19 vaccine or a placebo. Here the chain combines TRBV28 and TRBJ1-3, with no reliable assignment of the D segment. Read as DNA, the sequence is TGTGCCAGCGGTAGGACTCTAGACAGAAACACCATATATTTT. Translated, it reads CASGRTLDRNTIYF.